A selection of T cell receptor beta chains follows, all from one sample in a study of T-cell reconstitution after alpha-beta-depleted transplantation in children. Each CDR3 protein is one row after TCRdb ran MiXCR on the PCR reads. The table has about 7,400 distinct CDR3 sequences, about 30% seen once. The material sequenced was peripheral blood, taken 60 days after TCRalphabeta/CD19-depleted stem cell transplant. These receptors all stem from a boy younger than two who had a stem cell transplant for SCID, so the T cells may come from the graft donor. Both conserved end residues are part of each CDR3. D genes are given only for firm matches. Rows give clone size only sometimes, using once, few, many, or a class for an expanded clone.

J | size | D | V | length | DNA | CDR3
TRBJ1-6 | medium-sized | . | TRBV6-2/TRBV6-3 | 17 | TGTGCCAGCAGTTACTCTTTCGAGGGTATATATAATTCACCCCTCCACTTT | CASSYSFEGIYNSPLHF
TRBJ2-7 | . | . | TRBV12-3/TRBV12-4 | 12 | TGTGCCAGCAGTTTCAGGACACGCGAGCAGTACTTC | CASSFRTREQYF
TRBJ1-4 | medium-sized | . | TRBV12-3/TRBV12-4 | 15 | TGTGCCAGCAGTTTAGGGGGCAGGGCCGGCGAAAAACTGTTTTTT | CASSLGGRAGEKLFF
TRBJ2-3 | . | . | TRBV7-9 | 14 | TGTGCCAGCAGCTTAGGACTCTTGACAGATACGCAGTATTTT | CASSLGLLTDTQYF
TRBJ1-2 | many | . | TRBV5-5 | 13 | TGTGCCAGCAGACGGCCGGCATTCCTTGGCTACACCTTC | CASRRPAFLGYTF
TRBJ1-5 | medium-sized | . | TRBV7-2 | 15 | TGTGCCAGCAGCTTACGAGGAGTGTTTGGTCAGCCCCAGCATTTT | CASSLRGVFGQPQHF
TRBJ2-7 | . | . | TRBV12-3/TRBV12-4 | 14 | TGTGCCAGCAGTCCCAAGGGTCTCCGCTACGAGCAGTACTTC | CASSPKGLRYEQYF
TRBJ2-7 | . | . | TRBV5-1 | 17 | TGCGCCAGCAGCTTGGCCGAGGACGGAAGACTTTACTACGAGCAGTACTTC | CASSLAEDGRLYYEQYF
TRBJ1-5 | medium-sized | . | TRBV4-1 | 15 | TGCGCCAGCAGCCAGACAAGCTGGGCGGATCAGCCCCAGCATTTT | CASSQTSWADQPQHF
TRBJ1-5 | many | TRBD1 | TRBV6-6 | 17 | TGTGCCAGCAATTTGGACAGGACCATCATGAAGGATCAGCCCCAGCATTTT | CASNLDRTIMKDQPQHF
TRBJ2-3 | medium-sized | TRBD1 | TRBV12-5 | 16 | TGTGCTAGTGGTTTGCCCTCGACAGGGGCGGTGGATACGCAGTATTTT | CASGLPSTGAVDTQYF
TRBJ1-4 | medium-sized | . | TRBV20-1 | 14 | TGCAGTGCTCCTACAGGAGAGAGGAATGAAAAACTGTTTTTT | CSAPTGERNEKLFF
TRBJ1-2 | few | . | TRBV5-4 | 14 | TGTGCCAGCAGCTCCCCCGACAGGCTATATGGCTACACCTTC | CASSSPDRLYGYTF
TRBJ2-2 | medium-sized | . | TRBV5-5 | 15 | TGTGCCAGCAGCTTGTTTCCTCCGAACACCGGGGAGCTGTTTTTT | CASSLFPPNTGELFF
TRBJ1-4 | many | . | TRBV2 | 13 | TGTGCCAGCAGTGGACGGCCTAATGAAAAACTGTTTTTT | CASSGRPNEKLFF
TRBJ2-1 | once | TRBD2 | TRBV20-1 | 15 | TGCAGTGCTCGAAAGGGACTAGCGGGAGAGGATGAGCAGTTCTTC | CSARKGLAGEDEQFF
TRBJ1-2 | many | TRBD1 | TRBV18 | 14 | TGTGCCAGCTCGCCGACAGGGGGGGACTATGGCTACACCTTC | CASSPTGGDYGYTF
TRBJ2-1 | many | . | TRBV20-1 | 16 | TGCAGTGCTAGAGCCCCGGCGGGGCTCTCCTACAATGAGCAGTTCTTC | CSARAPAGLSYNEQFF
TRBJ1-4 | many | . | TRBV7-9 | 16 | TGTGCCAGCAGCCAGTCTCAAGGGCCCGGCCCTGAAAAACTGTTTTTT | CASSQSQGPGPEKLFF
TRBJ2-3 | . | . | TRBV7-6 | 14 | TGTGCCAGCAGCTTACGTATCCGGACAGATACGCAGTATTTT | CASSLRIRTDTQYF
TRBJ1-5 | medium-sized | . | TRBV12-3/TRBV12-4 | 15 | TGTGCCAGCAGTCCCCTCGGACAGACCCGTCAGCCCCAGCATTTT | CASSPLGQTRQPQHF
TRBJ2-7 | medium-sized | TRBD1 | TRBV7-9 | 16 | TGTGCCAGCAGCTTAGTGAGGGGGCCTAGCTCCTACGAGCAGTACTTC | CASSLVRGPSSYEQYF
TRBJ1-5 | many | . | TRBV5-6 | 15 | TGTGCCAGCAGCTTGGTGTGGGGGAGGAATCAGCCCCAGCATTTT | CASSLVWGRNQPQHF
TRBJ2-7 | . | TRBD2 | TRBV29-1 | 15 | TGCAGCGTCCAGACCTTAGCGGGAGCGGGTTACGAGCAGTACTTC | CSVQTLAGAGYEQYF
TRBJ2-3 | . | . | TRBV5-5 | 15 | TGTGCCAGCAGCTTTGTGGGCTACTACACAGATACGCAGTATTTT | CASSFVGYYTDTQYF
TRBJ1-3 | . | . | TRBV5-1 | 15 | TGCGCCAGCAGCTGGACGGAACCAGGTTGGGACACCATATATTTT | CASSWTEPGWDTIYF
TRBJ2-7 | . | . | TRBV5-6 | 9 | TGTGCCAGCAGCTACGAGCAGTACTTC | CASSYEQYF
TRBJ2-1 | medium-sized | TRBD2 | TRBV24-1 | 16 | TGTGCCACCAGTGATCGACGGCCTCGGGAGGGCAATGAGCAGTTCTTC | CATSDRRPREGNEQFF
TRBJ1-6 | . | TRBD1 | TRBV7-9 | 16 | TGTGCCAGCAGCTTATCCCCGACAGGGTGGAATTCACCCCTCCACTTT | CASSLSPTGWNSPLHF
TRBJ2-7 | medium-sized | . | TRBV5-1 | 14 | TGCGCCAGCAGCTTGGGGCGCGGACCCTACGAGCAGTACTTC | CASSLGRGPYEQYF
TRBJ2-5 | . | TRBD2 | TRBV11-1 | 18 | TGTGCCAGCAGCTCGCCGGGACTAGCTACTTTAAAACAAGAGACCCAGTACTTC | CASSSPGLATLKQETQYF
TRBJ1-6 | medium-sized | . | TRBV11-2 | 15 | TGTGCCAGCAGCTTAAGACAGTCGTATAATTCACCCCTCCACTTT | CASSLRQSYNSPLHF
TRBJ2-7 | many | . | TRBV20-1 | 13 | TGCAGTGCCCTATACAGGGTTGGGTACGAGCAGTACTTC | CSALYRVGYEQYF
TRBJ2-7 | medium-sized | . | TRBV3-1 | 14 | TGTGCCAGCAGGGACGCGGGGTTCTCCTACGAGCAGTACTTC | CASRDAGFSYEQYF
TRBJ2-1 | . | . | TRBV11-3 | 14 | TGTGCCAGCAGCTTAGTTCTCCCGGGGAATGAGCAGTTCTTC | CASSLVLPGNEQFF
TRBJ1-2 | many | . | TRBV7-6 | 17 | TGTGCCAGCAGCCCCTACGTCAGAAAATCTACTACCTATGGCTACACCTTC | CASSPYVRKSTTYGYTF
TRBJ2-7 | . | . | TRBV4-1 | 13 | TGCGCCAGCAGCCAAGGGCTACTCTACGAGCAGTACTTC | CASSQGLLYEQYF
TRBJ1-2 | many | . | TRBV6-5 | 18 | TGTGCCAGCAGTTACCTGTACAGGAATTCTTTGGCTAACTATGGCTACACCTTC | CASSYLYRNSLANYGYTF
TRBJ1-1 | many | . | TRBV12-3/TRBV12-4 | 13 | TGTGCCAGCAGTTATTCTGCCAACACTGAAGCTTTCTTT | CASSYSANTEAFF
TRBJ1-1 | medium-sized | . | TRBV7-9 | 16 | TGTGCCAGCAGCTTTCTTATCTTGGGCTTGAACACTGAAGCTTTCTTT | CASSFLILGLNTEAFF
TRBJ2-4 | . | TRBD2 | TRBV4-1 | 16 | TGCGCCAGCAGCCCGGGACTAGCGGGAGTCAAAAACATTCAGTACTTC | CASSPGLAGVKNIQYF
TRBJ1-2 | medium-sized | . | TRBV29-1 | 9 | TGCAGCGTTGTAAATGGCTACACCTTC | CSVVNGYTF